The 10 T cell receptor beta chains below were found in one sample sequenced in a study of persistence of HIV-infected CD4 T cells. These receptors' antigens are unknown. The stimulus was lysate of CMV-infected fibroblasts, around 10 ug/mL. CD40L/CD69 double-negative CD45RO-high memory CD4+ T cells were collected. Sequencing used immunoSEQ version 4 in survey mode. Using immunoSEQ multiplex PCR, the repertoire was profiled, and TCRdb retains in-frame clones only, with some absent. The table includes around 35,000 clones, around 80% detected once. This sample comprised CD4+ T cells sorted from PBMCs after approximately 19-hour stimulation, obtained from a patient who received antiretroviral therapy. Every receptor here comes from an adult man with HIV who was CMV-seropositive.

V and J are TRBV5-4 and TRBJ2-6, with 7 bases lining up with TRBD1. This CDR3 is built from 15 residues. Germline loops: CDR1 SGHNT, CDR2 YYREEE (reference sequence). The V gene end was trimmed by 4 bases and the J gene end by 4 bases; junction bases not matched to a gene: 5. CDR3 nucleotides: TGTGCCAGCAGCCTCGACAGGGTAGGGGCCAACGTCCTGACTTTC. It specifies CASSLDRVGANVLTF.

The chain links TRBV2 to TRBJ2-1, with 7 bases fitting TRBD2. There are 14 residues in the CDR3. The ends lost 7 bases at V and 6 bases at J; junction bases unmatched: 9. Per germline, CDR1 SNHLY and CDR2 FYNNEI. CDR3 in amino acids: CASTTTSTGNEQFF. The CDR3 DNA reads as TGTGCCAGCACTACGACTAGCACGGGCAATGAGCAGTTCTTC.

This clone was detected once. J is TRBJ1-2 and V is TRBV30; 8 bases match TRBD1. Germline V gene data show CDR1 as GTSNPN and CDR2 as SVGIG (reference sequence). V shed 0 bases, J shed 7 bases, and the junction held 4 bases outside the gene matches. CDR3 length: 13 residues. The CDR3 region is CAWSVQGATGYTF. CDR3 DNA sequence: TGTGCCTGGAGTGTCCAGGGGGCGACTGGCTACACCTTC. The full variable domain, with the rest looked up from reference TRBV30 and TRBJ1-2, is SQTIHQWPATLVQPVGSPLSLECTVEGTSNPNLYWYRQAAGRGLQLLFYSVGIGQISSEVPQNLSASRPQDRQFILSSKKLLLSDSGFYLCAWSVQGATGYTFGSGTRLTVV.

The J gene is TRBJ1-1, the V gene TRBV4-2; maybe TRBD1 (6 bases). V was pared by 0 bases and J by 4 bases, with 12 bases between. This CDR3 is 15 amino acids long. Germline V CDR1 and CDR2: LGHNA, YNFKEQ. Here the CDR3 DNA reads TGTGCCAGCAGCCAAGACTCCCAAGGGGGCACTGAAGCTTTCTTT. As protein: CASSQDSQGGTEAFF.

This sequence joins TRBV10-2 and TRBJ1-1, with TRBD1 matching over 8 bases. The CDR3 has 12 amino acids. Germline CDR1 reads WSHSY; CDR2 reads SAAADI. J was trimmed by 1 base and V by 8 bases; bases with no gene match: 0. The CDR3 loop is CASGTGNTEAFF. Written as DNA, the CDR3 is TGCGCCAGCGGGACAGGGAACACTGAAGCTTTCTTT.

The chain links TRBV7-8 to TRBJ2-6, with D unclear. From germline, CDR1 is SGHVS and CDR2 FQNEAQ. The CDR3 has 14 amino acids. V was cut by 5 bases and J by 0 bases, with 5 bases left in between. The DNA of the CDR3 is TGTGCCAGCAGCCTCATCTCTGGGGCCAACGTCCTGACTTTC. It specifies CASSLISGANVLTF.

This chain joins TRBV28 and TRBJ1-1; D possibly corresponds to TRBD1 (6 bases). The CDR3 totals 15 residues. Trimming cost V 5 bases and J 9 bases, with 22 bases left between them. Germline V gene data show CDR1 as MDHEN and CDR2 as SYDVKM. CDR3 nucleotide sequence: TGTGCCAGCAGTACCCCAGACAGGCAGGGAGTTAAAGCTTTCTTT. Protein product: CASSTPDRQGVKAFF.

The gene calls are TRBV5-1 and TRBJ2-3, with D perhaps matching TRBD1 (6 bases). CDR3 length equals 14 residues. V shed 2 bases and J shed 2 bases, with 9 bases lying between them. Germline V gives CDR1 SGHRS, CDR2 YFSETQ. The CDR3 sequence: CASSLQGITDTQYF. The DNA of the CDR3 is TGCGCCAGCAGCTTACAGGGAATCACAGATACGCAGTATTTT.

The V gene is TRBV9, the J gene TRBJ2-7; 7 bases are shared with TRBD2. The junction had 7 bases not matched to a gene; V was cut back by 4 bases and J by 0 bases. The CDR3 runs to 15 residues. Germline V CDR1 and CDR2: SGDLS, YYNGEE. The CDR3 loop reads CASSLTSDGSYEQYF. The CDR3 bases are TGTGCCAGCAGCCTAACTAGCGATGGCTCCTACGAGCAGTACTTC. The full variable domain, completed using reference TRBV9 and TRBJ2-7, is DSGVTQTPKHLITATGQRVTLRCSPRSGDLSVYWYQQSLDQGLQFLIQYYNGEERAKGNILERFSAQQFPDLHSELNLSSLELGDSALYFCASSLTSDGSYEQYFGPGTRLTVT.

This sequence joins TRBV2 and TRBJ2-3, with D unclear. Germline CDR1 is SNHLY and CDR2 is FYNNEI. The CDR3 spans 14 residues. Trimming cost V 3 bases and J 3 bases, with 10 bases left between them. The CDR3 DNA reads as TGTGCCAGCAGTGAGACCCGTATGACAGATACGCAGTATTTT. It encodes CASSETRMTDTQYF.